The 8 T cell receptor beta chains listed next were all sequenced from one sample in a study of CD4 T cells in relation to SARS-CoV-2 and coronaviruses. Profiled with immunoSEQ multiplex PCR; TCRdb holds only in-frame clones, not every one. Seen here are 20,000 to 25,000 clones, less than 75% observed once, and the top ten hold approximately 16%. These receptors have no identified antigens. CD4+ T cells from unexposed donors were obtained before the COVID-19 pandemic (2011-2018). After about 10 days of culture, CD4+ T cells were isolated. Sequencing used CD4+ T cells from PBMCs, cultured in vitro. All receptors come from a human donor in good health.

This clone was seen only a few times. The rearrangement links TRBV7-9 to TRBJ2-2, with D uncertain. Deletions cut 2 bases from V and 1 base from J, with 5 bases between. The germline gives CDR1 SEHNR, CDR2 FQNEAQ (reference sequence). The CDR3 consists of 14 residues. CDR3 sequence (DNA): TGTGCCAGCAGCTTATTGGGGAACACCGGGGAGCTGTTTTTT. Amino acid sequence: CASSLLGNTGELFF.

This chain connects TRBV15 to TRBJ2-3; 16 positions match TRBD2. Germline CDR1 is LNHNV and CDR2 is YYDKDF (reference sequence). J was trimmed by 9 bases and V by 1 base; bases with no gene match: 13. This CDR3 is 19 amino acids long. CDR3 sequence (DNA): TGTGCCACCAGCAGAGGAGATTCAGGGGGACTAGCGGGGGGGCAAACGCAGTATTTT. Its translation: CATSRGDSGGLAGGQTQYF.

The rearrangement uses TRBV6-5 and TRBJ1-3, with a possible D match to TRBD1 (5 bases). V dropped 6 bases and J dropped 8 bases, with 17 bases sitting between them. The CDR3 is 14 residues long. In germline, CDR1 is MNHEY, CDR2 SVGAGI. CDR3 sequence (DNA): TGTGCCAGCAGCAAGGGACGCGCTCGGGACACCATATATTTT. Its translation is CASSKGRARDTIYF.

V is TRBV30 and J is TRBJ1-2; a weak D match, TRBD1 (5 bases). The ends were cut back, 5 bases at V and 8 bases at J, with 12 bases in the middle. Germline V gives CDR1 GTSNPN, CDR2 SVGIG (reference sequence). The CDR3 runs to 11 residues. The CDR3 spells CAWQGSYGYTF. The CDR3 region has the DNA TGTGCCTGGCAGGGATCGTACGGCTACACCTTC.

The CDR3 loop reads CASSEALGGGTQYF. CDR3 nucleotide sequence: TGTGCCAGCAGTGAAGCGCTTGGAGGAGGTACGCAGTATTTT. The gene calls are TRBV6-1 and TRBJ2-3; weak D call: TRBD2 (5 bases). There are 14 residues in the CDR3. Germline lookup yields CDR1 MNHNS and CDR2 SASEGT. V was trimmed by 0 bases and J by 8 bases, leaving 12 bases between them.

The chain carries TRBV7-2 and TRBJ2-1; D uncertain. The CDR3 contains 13 residues. CDR1 and CDR2 (germline): SGHTA, FQGNSA. With 3 bases removed from V and 4 bases from J, the gap between germline ends came to 7 bases. The CDR3 sequence: CASSLNLYNEQFF. DNA for the CDR3: TGTGCCAGCAGCTTGAACCTGTACAATGAGCAGTTCTTC.

The chain combines TRBV28 with TRBJ2-7; 10 nucleotides agree with TRBD2. Germline V lookup: CDR1 MDHEN, CDR2 SYDVKM. CDR3 length: 16 residues. Losses at the gene ends were 5 bases for V and 2 bases for J; bases not matched to a gene: 9. CDR3 sequence: CASSEISGRPPYEQYF. The CDR3 DNA follows: TGTGCCAGCAGTGAAATTAGCGGGAGGCCCCCCTACGAGCAGTACTTC.

The chain uses TRBV7-8 and TRBJ2-1; TRBD2 agrees at 11 bases. This CDR3 region has 16 residues. The germline CDR1 and CDR2 sequences are SGHVS and FQNEAQ. The J segment lost 6 bases and the V segment lost 3 bases, leaving 7 bases of the junction unmatched. In DNA, the CDR3 is TGTGCCAGCAGCTTGAATCCGGGACTAGCGGCCAATGAGCAGTTCTTC. Translation gives CASSLNPGLAANEQFF.